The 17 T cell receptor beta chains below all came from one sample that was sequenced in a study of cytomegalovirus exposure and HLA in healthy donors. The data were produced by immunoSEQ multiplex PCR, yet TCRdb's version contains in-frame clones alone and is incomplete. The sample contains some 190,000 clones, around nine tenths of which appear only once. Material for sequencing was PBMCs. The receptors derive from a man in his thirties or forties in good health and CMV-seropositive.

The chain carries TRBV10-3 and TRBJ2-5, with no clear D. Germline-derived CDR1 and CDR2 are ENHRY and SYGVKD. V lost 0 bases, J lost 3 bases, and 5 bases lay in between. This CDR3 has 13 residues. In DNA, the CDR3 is TGTGCCATCAGTGAGTCCGTAGAAGAGACCCAGTACTTC. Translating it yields CAISESVEETQYF.

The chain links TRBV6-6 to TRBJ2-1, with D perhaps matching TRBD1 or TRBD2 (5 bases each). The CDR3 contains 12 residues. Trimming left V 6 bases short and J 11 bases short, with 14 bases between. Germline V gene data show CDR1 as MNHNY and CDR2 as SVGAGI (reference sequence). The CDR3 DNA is TGTGCCAGCAGCCCGGGTGGGGGACAGCAGTTCTTC. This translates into CASSPGGGQQFF.

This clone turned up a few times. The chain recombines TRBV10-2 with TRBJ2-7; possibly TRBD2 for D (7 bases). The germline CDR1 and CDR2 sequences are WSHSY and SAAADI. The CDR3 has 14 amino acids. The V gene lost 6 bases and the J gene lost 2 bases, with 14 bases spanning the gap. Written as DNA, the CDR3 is TGCGCCAGCAGCCCCACAGGGAGGGCCTACGAGCAGTACTTC. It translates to CASSPTGRAYEQYF.

The CDR3 bases are TGCGCCAGCAGCAAAACCGGGACAGGCTACGAGCAGTACTTC. As protein: CASSKTGTGYEQYF. V is TRBV5-1 and J is TRBJ2-7; TRBD1 matches at 8 bases. The CDR3 contains 14 residues. Trimming cost V 4 bases and J 3 bases; bases outside gene matches: 6. Germline lookup yields CDR1 SGHRS and CDR2 YFSETQ.

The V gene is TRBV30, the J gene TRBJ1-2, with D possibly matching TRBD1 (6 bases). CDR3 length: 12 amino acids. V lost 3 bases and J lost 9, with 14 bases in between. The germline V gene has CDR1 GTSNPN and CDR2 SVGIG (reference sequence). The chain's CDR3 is CAWRGQMDSYTF. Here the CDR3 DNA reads TGTGCCTGGAGAGGACAGATGGATAGCTACACCTTC.

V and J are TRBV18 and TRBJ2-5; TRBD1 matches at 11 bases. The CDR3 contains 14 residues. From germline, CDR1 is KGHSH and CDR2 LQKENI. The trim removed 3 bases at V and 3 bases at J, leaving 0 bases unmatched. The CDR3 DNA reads TGTGCCAGCTCACCGGGACAGGGGGAAGAGACCCAGTACTTC. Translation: CASSPGQGEETQYF.

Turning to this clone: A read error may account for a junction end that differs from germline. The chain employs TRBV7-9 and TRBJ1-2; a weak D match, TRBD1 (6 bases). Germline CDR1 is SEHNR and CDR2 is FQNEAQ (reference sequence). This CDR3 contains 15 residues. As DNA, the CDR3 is TGTGCCAGCAGCCAGGTCAGGGGTGAGGACTATCGCTACACCTTC. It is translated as CASSQVRGEDYRYTF.

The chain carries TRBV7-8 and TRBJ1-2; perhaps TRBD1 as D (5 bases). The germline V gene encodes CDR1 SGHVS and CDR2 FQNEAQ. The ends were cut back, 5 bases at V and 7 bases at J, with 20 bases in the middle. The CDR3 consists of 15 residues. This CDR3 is CASSPRGREISGYTF. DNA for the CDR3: TGTGCCAGCAGCCCCCGCGGCAGGGAAATCAGTGGCTACACCTTC.

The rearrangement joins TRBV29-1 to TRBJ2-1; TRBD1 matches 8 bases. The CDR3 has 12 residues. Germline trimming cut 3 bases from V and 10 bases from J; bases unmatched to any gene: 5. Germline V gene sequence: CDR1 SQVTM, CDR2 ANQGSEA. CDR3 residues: CSVDQGAGEQFF. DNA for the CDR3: TGCAGCGTTGATCAGGGGGCGGGGGAGCAGTTCTTC.

DNA for the CDR3: TGTGCCAGCAGCCCCCTGAGGGACAGGGAAGCAGATACGCAGTATTTT. Its protein is CASSPLRDREADTQYF. The chain combines TRBV4-2 with TRBJ2-3; TRBD1 agrees at 9 bases. V shed 4 bases, J shed 4 bases, and the junction held 9 bases outside the gene matches. Germline lookup yields CDR1 LGHNA and CDR2 YNFKEQ. The CDR3 has 16 residues.

The CDR3 spells CASSEAGTSGNYNEQFF. The CDR3 DNA follows: TGTGCCAGCAGTGAAGCCGGGACTAGCGGCAACTACAATGAGCAGTTCTTC. This sequence joins TRBV6-1 and TRBJ2-1; 11 bases match TRBD2. V dropped 0 bases and J dropped 3; count of bases not matched to a gene: 4. Germline CDR1 and CDR2: MNHNS and SASEGT. This CDR3 is built from 17 residues.

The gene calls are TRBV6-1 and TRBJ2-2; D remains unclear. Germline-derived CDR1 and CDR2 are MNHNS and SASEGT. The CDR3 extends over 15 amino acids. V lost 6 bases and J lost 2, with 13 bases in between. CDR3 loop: CASSSGPYNTGELFF. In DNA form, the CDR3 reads TGTGCCAGCAGCTCTGGCCCCTATAACACCGGGGAGCTGTTTTTT.

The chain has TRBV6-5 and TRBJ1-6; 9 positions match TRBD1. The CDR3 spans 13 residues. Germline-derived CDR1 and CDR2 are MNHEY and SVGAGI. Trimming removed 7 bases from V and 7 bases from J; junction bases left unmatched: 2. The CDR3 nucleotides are TGTGCCAGCACTGGACAGGGGAATTCACCCCTCCACTTT. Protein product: CASTGQGNSPLHF.

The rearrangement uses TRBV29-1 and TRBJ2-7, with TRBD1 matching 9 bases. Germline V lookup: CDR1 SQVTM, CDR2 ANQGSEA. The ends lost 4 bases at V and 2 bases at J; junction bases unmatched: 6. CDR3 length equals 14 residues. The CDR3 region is CSVGPGQGPYEQYF. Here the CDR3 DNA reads TGCAGCGTTGGGCCGGGACAGGGTCCCTACGAGCAGTACTTC.

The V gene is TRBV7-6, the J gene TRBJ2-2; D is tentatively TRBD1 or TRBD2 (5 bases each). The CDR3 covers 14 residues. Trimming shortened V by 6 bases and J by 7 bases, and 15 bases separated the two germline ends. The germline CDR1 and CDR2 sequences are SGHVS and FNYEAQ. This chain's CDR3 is CASRPWGKDGELFF. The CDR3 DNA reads TGTGCCAGCAGACCCTGGGGGAAGGACGGGGAGCTGTTTTTT. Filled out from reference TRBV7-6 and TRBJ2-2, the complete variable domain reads GAGVSQSPRYKVTKRGQDVALRCDPISGHVSLYWYRQALGQGPEFLTYFNYEAQQDKSGLPNDRFSAERPEGSISTLTIQRTEQRDSAMYRCASRPWGKDGELFFGEGSRLTVL.

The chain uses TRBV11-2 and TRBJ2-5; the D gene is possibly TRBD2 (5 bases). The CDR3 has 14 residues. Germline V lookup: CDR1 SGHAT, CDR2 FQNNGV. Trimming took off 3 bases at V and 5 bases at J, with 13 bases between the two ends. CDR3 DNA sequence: TGTGCCAGCAGCTTGTTGGGAGTTGGGGAGACCCAGTACTTC. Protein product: CASSLLGVGETQYF.

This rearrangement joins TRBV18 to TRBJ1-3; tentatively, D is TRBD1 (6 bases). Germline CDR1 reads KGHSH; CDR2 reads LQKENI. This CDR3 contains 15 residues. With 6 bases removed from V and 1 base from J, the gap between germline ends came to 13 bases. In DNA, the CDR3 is TGTGCCAGCTCGCGGACAGAGGGTTCTGGAAACACCATATATTTT. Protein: CASSRTEGSGNTIYF.